The rows below give T cell receptor beta chains drawn from one sample of a study of early T cells in non-severe SARS-CoV-2 infection. TCRdb reprocessed the 5' RACE reads with MiXCR, giving one entry per CDR3 protein. The sample has about 27,000 distinct CDR3 sequences; less than 5% are singletons. Sequenced input: whole blood. Receptors originate from an adult who was a healthcare worker with PCR-confirmed SARS-CoV-2 infection or an uninfected control (not recorded which). Each CDR3 is given with its conserved first and last residue. D genes are given only for firm matches. Clone size is stated in some rows and not others, as once, few, many or a class when expanded.

many	TRBV20-1	TRBD2	TRBJ2-7	TGCAGTGTTGCTTTCGGACTAGCGGCGTCCTACGAGCAGTACTTC	CSVAFGLAASYEQYF
many	TRBV29-1	.	TRBJ2-3	TGCAGCGTAGAACTAGCCGGGACTAGCACAGATACGCAGTATTTT	CSVELAGTSTDTQYF
many	TRBV20-1	TRBD1	TRBJ2-3	TGCAGTGCTCTACCTTCAGGGGGCGTAAGCACAGATACGCAGTATTTT	CSALPSGGVSTDTQYF
many	TRBV14	TRBD2	TRBJ2-2	TGTGCCAGCAGCCGGACTAGCGGGAGGGCCTCATTGACCGGGGAGCTGTTTTTT	CASSRTSGRASLTGELFF
many	TRBV12-3/TRBV12-4	TRBD1	TRBJ1-1	TGTGCCAGCAGTTTCGGACAGGGTGTCGCTTTCTTT	CASSFGQGVAFF
.	TRBV3-1	TRBD2	TRBJ2-1	TGTGCCAGCAGCCAGGCCAGGACTAGCGGGAGGGTCAATGAGCAGTTCTTC	CASSQARTSGRVNEQFF
many	TRBV27	.	TRBJ2-2	TGTGCCAGCAGTTTAGGAATGGACACCGGGGAGCTGTTTTTT	CASSLGMDTGELFF
many	TRBV7-3	.	TRBJ1-1	TGTGCCAGCAGCTTGGGCCAGGACGCTGAAGCTTTCTTT	CASSLGQDAEAFF
.	TRBV20-1	TRBD1	TRBJ2-2	TGCAGTGCTAGAGGAGGGACAGGGGTAACCGGGGAGCTGTTTTTT	CSARGGTGVTGELFF
many	TRBV29-1	.	TRBJ2-1	TGCAGCGTTGAGCCCGTTATAGGCAATGAGCAGTTCTTC	CSVEPVIGNEQFF
many	TRBV27	TRBD2	TRBJ2-7	TGTGCCAGCAGTACCCAGCGGGAGGACTCCTACGAGCAGTACTTC	CASSTQREDSYEQYF
many	TRBV20-1	TRBD2	TRBJ2-7	TGCAGTGCTAGCCCGTCCTCCGCTAGCGGGGGATTACTCTCCTACGAGCAGTACTTC	CSASPSSASGGLLSYEQYF
many	TRBV29-1	.	TRBJ2-1	TGCAGCGTTGATAGCGGGCAGGGGAATGAGCAGTTCTTC	CSVDSGQGNEQFF
.	TRBV7-8	TRBD1	TRBJ2-1	TGTGCCAGCAGCTCCCGGACAGGGGGTTACAATGAGCAGTTCTTC	CASSSRTGGYNEQFF
many	TRBV6-1	.	TRBJ1-3	TGTGCCAGCAGTGAATGGGCAGCCTCTGGAAACACCATATATTTT	CASSEWAASGNTIYF
many	TRBV12-5	TRBD2	TRBJ2-7	TGTGCTAGTGGTTTGGGGCTAGCGGGAGATATGTACGAGCAGTACTTC	CASGLGLAGDMYEQYF
medium-sized	TRBV9	.	TRBJ1-1	TGTGCCAGCAGCGTATCTCCGAACTCTGAAGCTTTCTTT	CASSVSPNSEAFF
many	TRBV3-1	.	TRBJ1-3	TGTGCCAGCAGCCAAGATCTGGGAGGGATCTCTGGAAACACCATATATTTT	CASSQDLGGISGNTIYF
many	TRBV7-8	.	TRBJ2-2	TGTGCCAGCAGCCCCCAGGGGTTGGTTGTCGCCGGGGAGCTGTTTTTT	CASSPQGLVVAGELFF
.	TRBV6-2/TRBV6-3	TRBD2	TRBJ2-1	TGTGCCAGCAGTTCCCTAGCGGGAGGACCCACCTCCTACAATGAGCAGTTCTTC	CASSSLAGGPTSYNEQFF
many	TRBV2	TRBD2	TRBJ2-1	TGTGCCAGCAGTGATCTAGCGGAGGTCAATGAGCAGTTCTTC	CASSDLAEVNEQFF
many	TRBV7-2	.	TRBJ2-1	TGTGCCAGCAGCTTGGAAAGTCTCTATGAGCAGTTCTTC	CASSLESLYEQFF
few	TRBV6-6	.	TRBJ2-5	TGTGCCAGCAGTTACACGGGGAAAGAGACCCAGTACTTC	CASSYTGKETQYF